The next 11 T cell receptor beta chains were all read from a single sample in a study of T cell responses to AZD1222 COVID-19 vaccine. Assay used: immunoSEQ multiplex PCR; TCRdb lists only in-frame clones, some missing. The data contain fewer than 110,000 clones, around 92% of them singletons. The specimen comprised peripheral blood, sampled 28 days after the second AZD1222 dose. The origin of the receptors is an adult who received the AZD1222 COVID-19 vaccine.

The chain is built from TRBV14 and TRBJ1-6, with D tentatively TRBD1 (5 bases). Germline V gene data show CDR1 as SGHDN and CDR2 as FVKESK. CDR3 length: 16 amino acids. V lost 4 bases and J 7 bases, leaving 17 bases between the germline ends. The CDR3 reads CASSLLSGLSNSPLHF. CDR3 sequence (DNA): TGTGCCAGCAGCCTACTGTCGGGACTCTCAAATTCACCCCTCCACTTT.

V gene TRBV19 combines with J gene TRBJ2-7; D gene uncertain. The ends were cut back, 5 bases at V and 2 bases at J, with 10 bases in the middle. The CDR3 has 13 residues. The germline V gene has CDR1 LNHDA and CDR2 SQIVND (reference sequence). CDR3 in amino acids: CASSATDTYEQYF. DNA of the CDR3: TGTGCCAGTAGTGCGACTGACACCTACGAGCAGTACTTC.

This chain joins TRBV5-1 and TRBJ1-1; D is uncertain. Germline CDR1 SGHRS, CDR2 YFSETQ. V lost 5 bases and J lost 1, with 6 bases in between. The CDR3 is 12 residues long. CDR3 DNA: TGCGCCAGCAGTTCAGGGAACACTGAAGCTTTCTTT. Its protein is CASSSGNTEAFF.

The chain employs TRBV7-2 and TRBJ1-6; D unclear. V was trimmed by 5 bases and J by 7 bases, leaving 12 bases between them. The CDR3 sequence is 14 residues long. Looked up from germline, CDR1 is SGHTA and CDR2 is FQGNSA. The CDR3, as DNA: TGTGCCAGCAGCCTTAGTAGAATGAATTCACCCCTCCACTTT. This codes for CASSLSRMNSPLHF.

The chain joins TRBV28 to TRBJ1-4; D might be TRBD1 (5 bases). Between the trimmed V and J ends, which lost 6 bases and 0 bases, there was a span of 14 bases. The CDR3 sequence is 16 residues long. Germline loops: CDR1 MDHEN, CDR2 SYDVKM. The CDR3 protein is CASRLHRIATNEKLFF. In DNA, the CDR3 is TGTGCCAGCAGATTACACAGGATCGCAACTAATGAAAAACTGTTTTTT.

CDR3 sequence reads: CASSVGQGGHEKLFF. The CDR3 DNA reads as TGTGCCAGCAGCGTCGGACAGGGGGGGCATGAAAAACTGTTTTTT. The J gene is TRBJ1-4, the V gene TRBV5-5, with 10 bases matching TRBD1. The CDR3 runs 15 residues. Trimming removed 4 bases from V and 6 bases from J; junction bases left unmatched: 6. CDR1 and CDR2 from the germline V gene are SGHKS and YYEKEE (reference sequence).

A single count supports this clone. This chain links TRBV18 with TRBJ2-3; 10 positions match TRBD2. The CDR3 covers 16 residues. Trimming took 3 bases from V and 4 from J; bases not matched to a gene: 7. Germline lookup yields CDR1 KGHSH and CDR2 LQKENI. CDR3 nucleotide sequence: TGTGCCAGCTCACCGCTAGCGGGAGTGGGCGCAGATACGCAGTATTTT. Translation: CASSPLAGVGADTQYF.

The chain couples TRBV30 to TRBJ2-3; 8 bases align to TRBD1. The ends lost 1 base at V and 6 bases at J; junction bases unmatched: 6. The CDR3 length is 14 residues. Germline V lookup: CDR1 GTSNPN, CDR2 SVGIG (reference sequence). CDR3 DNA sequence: TGTGCCTGGAGTGAGGGGACAGGAGGGGATACGCAGTATTTT. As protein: CAWSEGTGGDTQYF.

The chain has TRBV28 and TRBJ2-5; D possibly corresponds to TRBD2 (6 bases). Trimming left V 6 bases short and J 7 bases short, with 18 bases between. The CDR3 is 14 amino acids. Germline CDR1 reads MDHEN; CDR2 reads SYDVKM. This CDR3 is CASSPGTPRGTQYF. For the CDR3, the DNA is TGTGCCAGCAGCCCCGGGACTCCACGGGGGACCCAGTACTTC.

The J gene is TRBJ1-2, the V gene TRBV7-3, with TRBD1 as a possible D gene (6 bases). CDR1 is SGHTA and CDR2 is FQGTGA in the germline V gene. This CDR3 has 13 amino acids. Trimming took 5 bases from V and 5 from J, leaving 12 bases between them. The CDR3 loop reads CASSQGQRYGYTF. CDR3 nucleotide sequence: TGTGCCAGCAGCCAAGGACAGAGATATGGCTACACCTTC. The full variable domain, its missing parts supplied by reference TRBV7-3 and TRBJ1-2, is GAGVSQTPSNKVTEKGKYVELRCDPISGHTALYWYRQSLGQGPEFLIYFQGTGAADDSGLPNDRFFAVRPEGSVSTLKIQRTERGDSAVYLCASSQGQRYGYTFGSGTRLTVV.

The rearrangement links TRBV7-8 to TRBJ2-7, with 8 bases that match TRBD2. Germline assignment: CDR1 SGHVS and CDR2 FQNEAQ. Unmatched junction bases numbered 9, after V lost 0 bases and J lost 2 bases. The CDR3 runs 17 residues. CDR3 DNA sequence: TGTGCCAGCAGCTTAGCCCCGGGAGGGGACTTAGCCTACGAGCAGTACTTC. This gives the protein CASSLAPGGDLAYEQYF.